The clone carrying this T cell receptor (beta chain) showed up many times. TCR beta CDR3 regions were amplified from RNA transcripts. The HTBI primer set was used in a first-round RT-PCR of the TCR CDR3. TCRdb redid the calling of the multiplex PCR reads with MiXCR, one entry per CDR3 protein. Here the sample spans around 350,000 distinct CDR3 sequences, about 15% being singletons. Trimming at V came to 6 bases and at J to 3 bases, leaving 7 bases not matched to a gene. CDR1 SNHLY and CDR2 FYNNEI come from the germline V gene. The CDR3 extends over 15 amino acids. The sample belongs to a study of T cells in Graves' hyperthyroidism and ophthalmopathy.

The rearrangement uses TRBV2 and TRBJ2-7; 11 bases agree with TRBD1. The sequenced material came from blood. This TCR came from a woman in her twenties or thirties with Graves' ophthalmopathy. This chain's CDR3 is CASRLPGQGVYEQYF. The CDR3 DNA follows: TGTGCCAGCAGGTTACCGGGACAGGGGGTCTACGAGCAGTACTTC.